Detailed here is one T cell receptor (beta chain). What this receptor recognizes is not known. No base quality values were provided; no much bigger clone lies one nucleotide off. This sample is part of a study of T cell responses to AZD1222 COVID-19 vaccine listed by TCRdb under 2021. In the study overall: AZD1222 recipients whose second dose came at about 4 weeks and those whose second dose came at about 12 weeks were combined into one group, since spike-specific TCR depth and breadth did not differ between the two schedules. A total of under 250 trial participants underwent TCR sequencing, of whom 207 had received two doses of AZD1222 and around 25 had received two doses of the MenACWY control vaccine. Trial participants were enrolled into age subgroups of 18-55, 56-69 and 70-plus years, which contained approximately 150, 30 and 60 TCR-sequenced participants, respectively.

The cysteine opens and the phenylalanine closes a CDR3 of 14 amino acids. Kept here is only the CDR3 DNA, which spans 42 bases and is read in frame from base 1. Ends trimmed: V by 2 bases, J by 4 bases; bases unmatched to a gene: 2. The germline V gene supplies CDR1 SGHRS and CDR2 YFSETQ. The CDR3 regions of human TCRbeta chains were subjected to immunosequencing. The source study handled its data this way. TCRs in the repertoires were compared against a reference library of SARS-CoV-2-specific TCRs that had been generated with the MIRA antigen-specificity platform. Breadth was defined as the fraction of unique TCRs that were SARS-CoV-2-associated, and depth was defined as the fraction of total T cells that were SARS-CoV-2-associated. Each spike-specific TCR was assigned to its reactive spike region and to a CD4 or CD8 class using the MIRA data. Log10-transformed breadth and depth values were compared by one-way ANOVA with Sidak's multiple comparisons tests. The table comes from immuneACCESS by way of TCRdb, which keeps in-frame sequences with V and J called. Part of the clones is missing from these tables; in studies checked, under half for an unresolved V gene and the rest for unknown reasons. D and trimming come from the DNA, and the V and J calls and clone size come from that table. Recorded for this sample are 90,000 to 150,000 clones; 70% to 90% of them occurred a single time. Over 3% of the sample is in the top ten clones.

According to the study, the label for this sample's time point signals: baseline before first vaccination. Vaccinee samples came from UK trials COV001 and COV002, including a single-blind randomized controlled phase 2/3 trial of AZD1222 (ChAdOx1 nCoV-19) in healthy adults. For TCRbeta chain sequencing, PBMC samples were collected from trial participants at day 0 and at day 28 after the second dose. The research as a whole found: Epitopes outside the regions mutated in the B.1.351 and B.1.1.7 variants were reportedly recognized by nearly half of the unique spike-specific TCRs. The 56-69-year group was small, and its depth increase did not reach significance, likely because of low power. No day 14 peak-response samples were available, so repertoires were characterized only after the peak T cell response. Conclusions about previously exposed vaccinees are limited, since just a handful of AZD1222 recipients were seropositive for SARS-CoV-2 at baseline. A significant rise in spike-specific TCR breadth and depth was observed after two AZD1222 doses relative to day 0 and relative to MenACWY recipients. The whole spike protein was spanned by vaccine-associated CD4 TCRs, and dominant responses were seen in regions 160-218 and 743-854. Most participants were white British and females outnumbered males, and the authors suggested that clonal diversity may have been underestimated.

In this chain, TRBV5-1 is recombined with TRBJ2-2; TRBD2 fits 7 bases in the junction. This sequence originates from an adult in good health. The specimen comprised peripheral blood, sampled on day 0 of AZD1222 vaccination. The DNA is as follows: TGCGCCAGCAGCTTACCTAGCGGCACCGGGGAGCTGTTTTTT. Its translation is CASSLPSGTGELFF.